This T cell receptor beta chain was identified during a study of cytomegalovirus exposure and HLA in healthy donors. General study results and limits: Other equally common chains were less clonally expanded than HLA-associated TCR beta chains, a later analysis showed. Some V segments could not be told apart, so they were left out, TRBV6-2 and TRBV6-3 among them.

About this clone itself: Its antigen is not identified.

Primers for the PCR totalled 60 Vbeta and 13 Jbeta. The protocol was immunoSEQ multiplex PCR, while the TCRdb copy is restricted to in-frame clones and leaves out a portion. The data contain about 98,000 clones, more than 60% of them singletons. The V end lost 3 bases, the J end lost 1 base, and 9 bases lay between the germline ends. Germline V CDR1 and CDR2: MNHNS, SASEGT. The length of the CDR3 is 14 residues. J is TRBJ1-1 and V is TRBV6-1; D is unclear. Input material: PBMCs. This TCR was sampled from a man aged 18 to 30 in good health and CMV-seropositive. The chain's CDR3 is CASSERPENTEAFF. Here the CDR3 DNA reads TGTGCCAGCAGTGAGCGGCCCGAGAACACTGAAGCTTTCTTT.